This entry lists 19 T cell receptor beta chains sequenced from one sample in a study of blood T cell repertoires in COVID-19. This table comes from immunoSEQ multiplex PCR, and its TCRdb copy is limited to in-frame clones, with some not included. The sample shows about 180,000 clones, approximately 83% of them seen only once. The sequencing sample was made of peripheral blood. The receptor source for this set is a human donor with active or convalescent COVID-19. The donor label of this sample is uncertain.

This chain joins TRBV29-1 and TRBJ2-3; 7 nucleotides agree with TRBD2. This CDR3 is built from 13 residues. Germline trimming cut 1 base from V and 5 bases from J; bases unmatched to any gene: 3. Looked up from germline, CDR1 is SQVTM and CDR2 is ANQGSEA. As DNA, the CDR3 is TGCAGCGTTGAAGGGCCGGGAGGAGATACGCAGTATTTT. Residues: CSVEGPGGDTQYF.

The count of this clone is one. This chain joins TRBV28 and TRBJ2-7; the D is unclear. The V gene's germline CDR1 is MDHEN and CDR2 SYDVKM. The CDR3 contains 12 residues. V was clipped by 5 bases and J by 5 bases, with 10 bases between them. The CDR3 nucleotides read TGTGCCAGCAGTCCCCAGTGGCACGAGCAGTACTTC. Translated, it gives CASSPQWHEQYF.

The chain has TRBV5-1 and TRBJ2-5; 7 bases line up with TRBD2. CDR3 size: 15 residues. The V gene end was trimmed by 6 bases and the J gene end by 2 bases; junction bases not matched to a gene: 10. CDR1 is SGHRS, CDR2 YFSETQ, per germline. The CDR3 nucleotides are TGCGCCAGCACCCAGGACGGGCGGGGGCAAGAGACCCAGTACTTC. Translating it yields CASTQDGRGQETQYF.

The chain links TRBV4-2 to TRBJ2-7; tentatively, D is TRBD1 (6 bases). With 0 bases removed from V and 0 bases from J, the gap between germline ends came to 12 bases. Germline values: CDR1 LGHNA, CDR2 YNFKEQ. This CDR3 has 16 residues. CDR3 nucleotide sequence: TGTGCCAGCAGCCAAGACCCCCTAGGGGGCTCCTACGAGCAGTACTTC. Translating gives CASSQDPLGGSYEQYF.

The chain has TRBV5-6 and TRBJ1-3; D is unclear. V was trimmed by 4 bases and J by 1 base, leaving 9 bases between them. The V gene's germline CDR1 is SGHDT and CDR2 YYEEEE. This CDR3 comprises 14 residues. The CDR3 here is CASSLPGSGNTIYF. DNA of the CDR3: TGTGCCAGCAGCCTACCGGGATCTGGAAACACCATATATTTT.

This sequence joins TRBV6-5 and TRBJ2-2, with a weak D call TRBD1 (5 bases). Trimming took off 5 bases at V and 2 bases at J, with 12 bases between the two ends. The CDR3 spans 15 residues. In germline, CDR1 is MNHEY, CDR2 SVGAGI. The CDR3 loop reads CASSLQQENTGELFF. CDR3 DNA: TGTGCCAGCAGTCTCCAACAGGAAAACACCGGGGAGCTGTTTTTT.

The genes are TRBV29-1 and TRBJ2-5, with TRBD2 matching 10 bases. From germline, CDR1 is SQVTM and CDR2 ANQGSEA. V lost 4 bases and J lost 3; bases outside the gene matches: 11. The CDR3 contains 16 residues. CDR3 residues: CSVASSGGPLKETQYF. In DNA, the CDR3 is TGCAGCGTTGCGAGTAGCGGGGGGCCATTAAAAGAGACCCAGTACTTC.

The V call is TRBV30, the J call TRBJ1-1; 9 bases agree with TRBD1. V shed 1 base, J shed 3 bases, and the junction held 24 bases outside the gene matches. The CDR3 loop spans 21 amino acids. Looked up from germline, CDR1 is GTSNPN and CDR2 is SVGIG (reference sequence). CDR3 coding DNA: TGTGCCTGGAGTGCTGCCCAAAATAAACCGGGACAGGGAGGTATCCACACTGAAGCTTTCTTT. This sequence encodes CAWSAAQNKPGQGGIHTEAFF.

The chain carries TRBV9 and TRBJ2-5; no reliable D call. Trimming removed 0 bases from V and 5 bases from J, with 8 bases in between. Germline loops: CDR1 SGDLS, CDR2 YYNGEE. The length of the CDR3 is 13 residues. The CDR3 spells CASSVGRLETQYF. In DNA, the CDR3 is TGTGCCAGCAGCGTAGGTAGATTGGAGACCCAGTACTTC.

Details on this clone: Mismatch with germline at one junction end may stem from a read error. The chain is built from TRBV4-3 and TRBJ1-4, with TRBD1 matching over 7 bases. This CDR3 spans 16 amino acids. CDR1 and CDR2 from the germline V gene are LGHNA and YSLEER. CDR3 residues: CASSQEGGGTSEKLFF. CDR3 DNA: TGCGCCAGCAGCCAAGAAGGAGGGGGCACTAGTGAAAAACTGTTTTTT.

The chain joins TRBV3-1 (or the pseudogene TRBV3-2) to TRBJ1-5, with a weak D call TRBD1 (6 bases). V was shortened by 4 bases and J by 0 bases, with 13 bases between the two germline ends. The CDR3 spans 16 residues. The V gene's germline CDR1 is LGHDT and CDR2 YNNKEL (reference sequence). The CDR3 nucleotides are TGTGCCAGCAGCCCGGGACAAGCTTATAGCAATCAGCCCCAGCATTTT. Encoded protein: CASSPGQAYSNQPQHF.

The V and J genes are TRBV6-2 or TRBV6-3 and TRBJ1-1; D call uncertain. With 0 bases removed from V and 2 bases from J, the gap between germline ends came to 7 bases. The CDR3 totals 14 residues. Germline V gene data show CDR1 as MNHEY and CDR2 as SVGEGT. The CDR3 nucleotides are TGTGCCAGCAGTTACTCCTCCTCTAACACTGAAGCTTTCTTT. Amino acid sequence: CASSYSSSNTEAFF.

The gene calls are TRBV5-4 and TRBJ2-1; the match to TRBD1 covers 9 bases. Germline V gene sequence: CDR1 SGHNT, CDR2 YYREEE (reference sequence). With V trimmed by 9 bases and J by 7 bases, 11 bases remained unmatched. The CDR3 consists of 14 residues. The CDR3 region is CATLPGQGGNEQFF. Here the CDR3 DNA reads TGTGCCACCCTTCCGGGACAGGGAGGAAATGAGCAGTTCTTC.

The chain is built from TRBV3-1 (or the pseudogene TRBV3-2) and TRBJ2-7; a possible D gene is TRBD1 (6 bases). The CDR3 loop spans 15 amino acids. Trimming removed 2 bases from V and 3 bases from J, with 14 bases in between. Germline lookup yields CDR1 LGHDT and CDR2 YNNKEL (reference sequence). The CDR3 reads CASSQSQGIVYEQYF. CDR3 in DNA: TGTGCCAGCAGCCAATCTCAGGGGATTGTCTACGAGCAGTACTTC.

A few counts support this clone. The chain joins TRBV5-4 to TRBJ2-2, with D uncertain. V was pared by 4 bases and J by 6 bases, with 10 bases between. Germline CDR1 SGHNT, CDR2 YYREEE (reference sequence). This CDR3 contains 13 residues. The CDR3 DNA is TGTGCCAGCAGCGAGAATACTTCCGGGGAGCTGTTTTTT. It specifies CASSENTSGELFF.

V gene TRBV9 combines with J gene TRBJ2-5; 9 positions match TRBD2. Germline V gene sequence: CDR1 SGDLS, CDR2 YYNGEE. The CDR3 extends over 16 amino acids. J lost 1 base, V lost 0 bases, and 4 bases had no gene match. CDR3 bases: TGTGCCAGCAGCGTAGAACTAGCGGGCCTCCAAGAGACCCAGTACTTC. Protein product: CASSVELAGLQETQYF.

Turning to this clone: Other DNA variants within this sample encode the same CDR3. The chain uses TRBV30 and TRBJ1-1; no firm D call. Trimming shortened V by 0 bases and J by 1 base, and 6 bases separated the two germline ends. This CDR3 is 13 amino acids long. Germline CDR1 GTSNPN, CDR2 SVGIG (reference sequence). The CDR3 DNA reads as TGTGCCTGGAGTGTTCTCTCGAACACTGAAGCTTTCTTT. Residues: CAWSVLSNTEAFF.

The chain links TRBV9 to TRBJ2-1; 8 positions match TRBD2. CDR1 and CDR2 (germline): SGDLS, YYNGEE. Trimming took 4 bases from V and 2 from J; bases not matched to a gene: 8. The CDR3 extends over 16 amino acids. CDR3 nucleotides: TGTGCCAGCAGCCCCCCCGGGACTAGTGCCTACAATGAGCAGTTCTTC. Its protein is CASSPPGTSAYNEQFF.

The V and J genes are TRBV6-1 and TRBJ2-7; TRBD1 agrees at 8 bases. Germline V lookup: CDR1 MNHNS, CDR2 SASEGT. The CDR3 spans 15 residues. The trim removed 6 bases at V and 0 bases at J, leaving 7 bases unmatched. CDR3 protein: CASRDTGQASYEQYF. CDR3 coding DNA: TGTGCCAGCAGGGACACGGGACAGGCCTCCTACGAGCAGTACTTC.